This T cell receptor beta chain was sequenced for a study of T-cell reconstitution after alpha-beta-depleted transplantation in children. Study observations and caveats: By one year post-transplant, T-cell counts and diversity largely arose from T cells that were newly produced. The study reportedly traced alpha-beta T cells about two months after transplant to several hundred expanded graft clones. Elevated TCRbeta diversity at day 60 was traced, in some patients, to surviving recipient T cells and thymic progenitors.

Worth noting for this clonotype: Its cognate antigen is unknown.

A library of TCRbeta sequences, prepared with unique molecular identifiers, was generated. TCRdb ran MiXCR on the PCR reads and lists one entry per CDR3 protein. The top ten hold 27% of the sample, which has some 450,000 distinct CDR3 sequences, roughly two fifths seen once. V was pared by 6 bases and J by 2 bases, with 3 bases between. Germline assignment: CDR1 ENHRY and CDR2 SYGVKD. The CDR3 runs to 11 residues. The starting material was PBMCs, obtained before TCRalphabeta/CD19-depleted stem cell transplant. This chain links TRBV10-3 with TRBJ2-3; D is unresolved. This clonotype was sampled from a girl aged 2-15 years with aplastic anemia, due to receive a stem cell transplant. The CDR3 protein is CAIRNTDTQYF. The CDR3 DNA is TGTGCCATCAGAAACACAGATACGCAGTATTTT.